This T cell receptor (beta chain) derives from a study of molecular identifiers for immune sequencing clone quantification. Across the whole study: Five aliquots were made in replicates from the RNA of approximately 22,000 or 94,000 naive CD8 cells, and four were sequenced. Study-level results: Detecting spiked Jurkat TCR RNA from one cell among 950,000 to 1,000,000 naive cells was reportedly possible.

Naive CD8 T cells were sorted as CD8+CD4-CCR7+CD45RA+. This clonotype has ten or more counts. Antigen specificity is unknown. V lost 0 bases and J 7 bases, leaving 6 bases between the germline ends. CDR3 length: 12 residues. In germline, CDR1 is SGHNT, CDR2 YYREEE (reference sequence). One entry per CDR3 protein, called by TCRdb with MiXCR from the PCR reads. The table includes about half a million distinct CDR3 sequences, 20% to 25% detected once. The sequencing input was naive CD8+ T cells from blood, with Jurkat cell RNA spiked in. The subset was: FACS-sorted CD8+CD4-CCR7+CD45RA+ naive T cells. The TCR was taken from a human donor in good health. Some libraries in this study had Jurkat cell RNA spiked in. This sequence joins TRBV5-4 and TRBJ2-3; the D is unclear. Here the CDR3 DNA reads TGTGCCAGCAGCTTGGATCTGAATACGCAGTATTTT. It yields the protein CASSLDLNTQYF.